The clone carrying this T cell receptor beta chain was seen ten or more times. TCRdb reanalysed the RT-PCR reads using MiXCR and keeps one entry per CDR3 protein. The table records about 700,000 distinct CDR3 sequences, 14% of them present only once. This receptor was identified in a female donor in good health, serving as a healthy control. The sequencing input was memory CD4+ T cells from blood.

The CDR3 protein is CAWDSYNEQFF. For the CDR3, the DNA is TGTGCCTGGGACAGCTACAATGAGCAGTTCTTC. The chain joins TRBV30 to TRBJ2-1; D is possibly TRBD1 (5 bases). CDR3 length: 11 residues. Germline loops: CDR1 GTSNPN, CDR2 SVGIG (reference sequence). Trimming removed 5 bases at V and 3 bases at J, with 5 bases between.